This TCR beta chain was documented in a study of blood T cell repertoires in COVID-19 (dated by TCRdb to about 2020). As for the study more broadly: Samples covering the acute and convalescent phases of COVID-19 were provided by collaborators in the United States, Italy and Spain. The prospective study material was composed of cDNA or gDNA derived from T cells, B-cell-depleted T cells, or PBMCs. Samples came from the ongoing ImmuneRACE study (first 160 participants) plus 1,254 subjects from 6 global collaborators. Where available, HLA class I and class II types were taken from metadata supplied by the sample provider and were not determined by assay-based typing. The dataset comprised deeply sampled blood TCRbeta repertoires from subjects exposed to, actively infected with, or recovered from COVID-19. A freely available public database, intended as a resource for researchers studying the immune response to SARS-CoV-2, is where the repertoires were released. The sample metadata nearly always contained a de-identified subject ID, COVID-19 status, age in years and sex.

At one collaborating source in Seattle, patients were enrolled during active infection and were followed longitudinally through the course of disease. Each collaborating institution followed its own protocols to collect whole blood in K2EDTA tubes. For TCRbeta analysis, collaborator samples were shipped as frozen whole blood, as isolated PBMCs, or as DNA extracted from either sample type. On this clone itself: Its target antigen remains unknown. Base quality data are lacking; no much larger clone is found one base away.

The germline V gene encodes CDR1 SGHAT and CDR2 FQNNGV. The CDR3 sequence holds 16 residues, the cysteine and phenylalanine included. Solely the CDR3 DNA is kept, with 48 bases framed from the first base. Compared with germline, V lacks 2 bases and J lacks 6 bases; bases without a gene match: 8. TCRbeta CDR3 regions were amplified from genomic DNA by means of the immunoSEQ Assay, a bias-controlled multiplex PCR. The authors processed their data as follows. Within the assay, amplification of reference gene primers was used to estimate how many nucleated cells each sample contained. Sequence reads were collapsed and filtered to measure the absolute abundance of every unique TCRbeta CDR3 rearrangement. Productive Simpson clonality was computed per sample as the square root of Simpson's diversity index over productive rearrangements. TCRdb carries this immuneACCESS record with in-frame sequences only. Its versions omit some clonotypes, under half of them owing to an unresolved V gene in the studies checked, with the rest unexplained. V, J and clone size are those of that table, while D and trimming were read from the DNA. The sample table lists some 500,000 clones, 85% to 90% of them with a count of one. Roughly 8% of the sample comes from the top ten.

Broader findings and caveats from the paper: The quantity of clinical and demographic metadata differed by source and by participant and was supplied without curation.

The rearrangement joined TRBV11-2 to TRBJ2-2; TRBD2 lines up with 8 middle nucleotides. The clonotype was recovered from a woman in her forties or fifties with COVID-19, enrolled during active disease. Sequenced input: peripheral blood. The bases are TGTGCCAGCAGCTTACGTAGCGGGGTAGGCGCCGGGGAGCTGTTTTTT. Translated, it gives CASSLRSGVGAGELFF.